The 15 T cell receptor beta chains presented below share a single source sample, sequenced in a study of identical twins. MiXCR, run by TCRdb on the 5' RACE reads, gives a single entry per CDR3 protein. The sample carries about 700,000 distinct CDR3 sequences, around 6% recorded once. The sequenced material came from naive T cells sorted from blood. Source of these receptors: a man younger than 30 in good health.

The CDR3: CSARVRLAVINEQFF. CDR3 DNA: TGCAGTGCTAGAGTTCGACTGGCGGTTATCAATGAGCAGTTCTTC. V usage is TRBV20-1 and J usage is TRBJ2-1, with D uncertain. The germline V gene encodes CDR1 DFQATT and CDR2 SNEGSKA (reference sequence). The V end lost 1 base, the J end lost 6 bases, and 16 bases lay between the germline ends. The CDR3 is 15 residues long.

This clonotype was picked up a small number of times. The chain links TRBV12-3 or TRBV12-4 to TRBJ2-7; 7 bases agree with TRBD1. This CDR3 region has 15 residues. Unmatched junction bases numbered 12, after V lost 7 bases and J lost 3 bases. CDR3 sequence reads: CASTIGGVKGYEQYF. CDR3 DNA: TGTGCCAGCACCATAGGGGGCGTCAAGGGCTACGAGCAGTACTTC.

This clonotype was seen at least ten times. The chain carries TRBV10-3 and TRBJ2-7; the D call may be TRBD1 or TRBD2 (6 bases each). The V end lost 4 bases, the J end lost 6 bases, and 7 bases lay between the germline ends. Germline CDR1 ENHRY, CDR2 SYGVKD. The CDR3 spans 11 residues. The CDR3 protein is CAISAGAEQYV. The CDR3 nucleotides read TGTGCCATCAGTGCGGGGGCCGAGCAGTACGTC.

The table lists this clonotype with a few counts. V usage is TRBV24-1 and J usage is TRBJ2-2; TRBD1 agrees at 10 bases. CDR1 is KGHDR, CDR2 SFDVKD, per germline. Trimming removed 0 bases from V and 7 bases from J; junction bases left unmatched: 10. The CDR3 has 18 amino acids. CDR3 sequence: CATSDLFPGTGEIGELFF. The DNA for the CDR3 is TGTGCCACCAGTGATTTGTTTCCAGGGACAGGGGAGATCGGGGAGCTGTTTTTT.

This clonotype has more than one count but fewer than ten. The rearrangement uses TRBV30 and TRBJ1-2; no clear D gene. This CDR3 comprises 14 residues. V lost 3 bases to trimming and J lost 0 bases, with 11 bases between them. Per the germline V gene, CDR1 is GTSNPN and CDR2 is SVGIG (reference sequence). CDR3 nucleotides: TGTGCCTGGAGGACGGAGAGCCCTAACTATGGCTACACCTTC. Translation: CAWRTESPNYGYTF.

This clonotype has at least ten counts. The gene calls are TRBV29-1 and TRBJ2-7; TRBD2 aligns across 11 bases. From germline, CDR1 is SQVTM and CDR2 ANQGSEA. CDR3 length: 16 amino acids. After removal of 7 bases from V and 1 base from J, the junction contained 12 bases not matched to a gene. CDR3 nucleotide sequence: TGCAGCGCCCTTGGGACTAGCGGCTCGATATCCTACGAGCAGTACTTC. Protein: CSALGTSGSISYEQYF.

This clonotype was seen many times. DNA of the CDR3: TGCAGTGCTGTTCCGGGGGTTTATAATTCACCCCTCCACTTT. Residues: CSAVPGVYNSPLHF. The genes are TRBV20-1 and TRBJ1-6; D perhaps matches TRBD1 (5 bases). Germline V CDR1 and CDR2: DFQATT, SNEGSKA (reference sequence). The CDR3 runs 14 residues. Trimming took 5 bases from V and 4 from J, leaving 12 bases between them.

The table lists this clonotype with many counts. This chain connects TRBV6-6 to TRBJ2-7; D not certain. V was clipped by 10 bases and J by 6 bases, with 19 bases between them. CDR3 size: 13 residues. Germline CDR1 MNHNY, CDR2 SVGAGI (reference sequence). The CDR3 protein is CAISRALNSEQYF. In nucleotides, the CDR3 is TGTGCCATCTCAAGGGCCCTGAATTCCGAGCAGTACTTC.

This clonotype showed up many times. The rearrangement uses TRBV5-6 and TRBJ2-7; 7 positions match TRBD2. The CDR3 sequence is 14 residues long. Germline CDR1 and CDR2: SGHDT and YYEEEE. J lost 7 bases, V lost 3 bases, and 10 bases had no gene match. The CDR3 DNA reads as TGTGCCAGCAGCTCCCCGGCGGGGGTTCGTGAGCAGTACTTC. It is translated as CASSSPAGVREQYF.

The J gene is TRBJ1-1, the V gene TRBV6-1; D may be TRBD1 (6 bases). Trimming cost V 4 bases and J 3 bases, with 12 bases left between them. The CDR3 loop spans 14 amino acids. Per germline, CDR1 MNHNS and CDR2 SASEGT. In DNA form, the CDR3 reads TGTGCCAGCAGTGCGGCAGGGGCGGACACTGAAGCTTTCTTT. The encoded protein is CASSAAGADTEAFF.

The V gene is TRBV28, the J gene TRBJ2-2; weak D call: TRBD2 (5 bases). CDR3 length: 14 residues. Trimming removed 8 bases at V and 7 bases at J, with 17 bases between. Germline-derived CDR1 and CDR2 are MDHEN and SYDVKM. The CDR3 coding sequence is TGTGCCAGCTTTAAGGTCCTCGGAGGCGGGGAGCTGTTTTTT. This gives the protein CASFKVLGGGELFF.

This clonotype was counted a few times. The CDR3 protein is CASSQDSMNTEAFF. CDR3 nucleotides: TGTGCCAGCAGCCAGGACAGCATGAACACTGAAGCTTTCTTT. The chain has TRBV7-9 and TRBJ1-1; perhaps TRBD1 as D (6 bases). Germline CDR1 is SEHNR and CDR2 is FQNEAQ (reference sequence). This CDR3 has 14 residues. V was clipped by 5 bases and J by 0 bases, with 10 bases between them.

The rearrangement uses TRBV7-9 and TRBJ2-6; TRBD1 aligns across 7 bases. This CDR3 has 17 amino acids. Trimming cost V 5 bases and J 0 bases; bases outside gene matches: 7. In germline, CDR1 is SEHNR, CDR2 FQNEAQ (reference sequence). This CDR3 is CASSVGDSGSGANVLTF. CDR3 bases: TGTGCCAGCAGCGTAGGGGACAGCGGCTCTGGGGCCAACGTCCTGACTTTC.

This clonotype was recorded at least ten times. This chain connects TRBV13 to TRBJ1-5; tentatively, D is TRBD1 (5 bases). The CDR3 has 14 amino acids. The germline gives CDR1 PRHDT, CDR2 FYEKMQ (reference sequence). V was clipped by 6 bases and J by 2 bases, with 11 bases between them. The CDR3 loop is CASSLGVGNQPQHF. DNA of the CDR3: TGTGCCAGCAGTTTGGGGGTTGGCAATCAGCCCCAGCATTTT.

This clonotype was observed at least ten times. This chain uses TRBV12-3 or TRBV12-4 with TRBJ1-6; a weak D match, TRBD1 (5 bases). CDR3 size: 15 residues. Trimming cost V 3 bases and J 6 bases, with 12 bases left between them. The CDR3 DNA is TGTGCCAGCAGTTTCTGGGATGGGGGTAATTCACCCCTCCACTTT. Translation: CASSFWDGGNSPLHF.